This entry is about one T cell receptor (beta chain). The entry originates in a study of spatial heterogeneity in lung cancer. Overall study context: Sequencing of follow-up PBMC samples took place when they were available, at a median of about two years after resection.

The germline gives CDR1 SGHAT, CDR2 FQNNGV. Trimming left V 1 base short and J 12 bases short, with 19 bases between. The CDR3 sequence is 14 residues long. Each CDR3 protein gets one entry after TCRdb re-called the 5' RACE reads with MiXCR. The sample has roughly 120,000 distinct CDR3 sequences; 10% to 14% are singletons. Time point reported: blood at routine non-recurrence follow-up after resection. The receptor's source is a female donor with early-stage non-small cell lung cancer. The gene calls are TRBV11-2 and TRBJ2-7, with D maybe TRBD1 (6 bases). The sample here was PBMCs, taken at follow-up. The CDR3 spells CASSLVSLRTAPYF. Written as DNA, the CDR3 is TGTGCCAGCAGCTTAGTTTCGCTCCGGACAGCACCGTACTTC.